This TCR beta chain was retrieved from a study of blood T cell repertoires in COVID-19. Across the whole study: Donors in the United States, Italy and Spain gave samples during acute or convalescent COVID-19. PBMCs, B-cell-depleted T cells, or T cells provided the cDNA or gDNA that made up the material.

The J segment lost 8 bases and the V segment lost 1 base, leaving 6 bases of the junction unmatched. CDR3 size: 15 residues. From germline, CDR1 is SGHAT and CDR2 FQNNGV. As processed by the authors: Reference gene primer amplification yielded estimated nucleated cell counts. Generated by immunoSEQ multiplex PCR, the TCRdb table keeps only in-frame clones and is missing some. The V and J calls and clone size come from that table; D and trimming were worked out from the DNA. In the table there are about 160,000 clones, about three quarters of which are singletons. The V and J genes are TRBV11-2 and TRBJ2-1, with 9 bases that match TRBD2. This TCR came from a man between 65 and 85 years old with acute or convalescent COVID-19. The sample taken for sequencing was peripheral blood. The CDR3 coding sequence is TGTGCCAGCAGCTTAGGCGGGGGGGCTAGCGATGAGCAGTTCTTC. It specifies CASSLGGGASDEQFF.